What follows are 24 T cell receptor beta chains derived from one specimen sequenced in a study of T cells in Graves' hyperthyroidism and ophthalmopathy (dated by TCRdb to the late 2010s). To prepare the library, multiplex PCR was applied. For sequencing, an Illumina HiSeq 2000 was employed. Amplification of TCR beta CDR3 regions was carried out from RNA transcripts. A first-round RT-PCR of the TCR CDR3 used the HTBI primer set with the Qiagen OneStep RT-PCR kit. The public reads were reanalyzed by TCRdb: fastp trimming at Q25, MiXCR alignment, in-frame beta chains only. Rows matching on CDR3 protein sequence are summarized as one entry with the most common DNA and genes. The sample contains 500,000 to 600,000 distinct CDR3 sequences, about 45% of them found a single time. About 8% of the sample is held by the ten biggest clonotypes. The specimen was peripheral blood or thyroid tissue (not recorded which). All receptors derive from a woman between 18 and 30 years old with Graves' hyperthyroidism.

In its sample, this clonotype was seen many times. V usage is TRBV3-1 and J usage is TRBJ2-7; TRBD2 aligns across 7 bases. This CDR3 contains 15 residues. The J segment lost 3 bases and the V segment lost 0 bases, leaving 5 bases of the junction unmatched. Germline CDR1 is LGHDT and CDR2 is YNNKEL (reference sequence). CDR3: CASSQEASGSYEQYF. The CDR3 DNA is TGTGCCAGCAGCCAAGAGGCTAGCGGAAGCTACGAGCAGTACTTC.

The chain combines TRBV25-1 with TRBJ2-3, with D perhaps given as TRBD1 or TRBD2 (5 bases each). CDR3 size: 21 residues. Trimming cost V 0 bases and J 1 base, with 26 bases left between them. The germline CDR1 and CDR2 sequences are MGHDK and SYGVNS. CDR3 nucleotide sequence: TGTGCCAGCAGTGAATATATTTGGGACCACCTGGAAGGGTCGGGCACAGATACGCAGTATTTT. Protein: CASSEYIWDHLEGSGTDTQYF.

This clonotype has a handful of counts. CDR3 sequence (DNA): TGTGCCACCAGCAGAGATCTAGCGGACAATGAAAAACTGTTTTTT. This sequence encodes CATSRDLADNEKLFF. The rearrangement uses TRBV15 and TRBJ1-4; D gene unclear. The CDR3 runs to 15 residues. Germline CDR1 reads LNHNV; CDR2 reads YYDKDF (reference sequence). V gave up 0 bases and J gave up 5 bases, with 10 bases separating them.

This chain joins TRBV29-1 and TRBJ1-1; a weak D match, TRBD1 (5 bases). The CDR3 is made up of 12 amino acids. V was pared by 2 bases and J by 7 bases, with 11 bases between. The germline V gene has CDR1 SQVTM and CDR2 ANQGSEA. CDR3 nucleotides: TGCAGCGTTGAACAGGGTTCCAGTGAAGCTTTCTTT. It specifies CSVEQGSSEAFF.

In this sample, this clonotype turned up many times. The rearrangement uses TRBV10-3 and TRBJ2-7; the match to TRBD1 covers 9 bases. J gave up 2 bases and V 4 bases, and 3 bases lay outside the gene matches. Germline V gene data show CDR1 as ENHRY and CDR2 as SYGVKD. The CDR3 is 14 amino acids. The CDR3 nucleotides read TGTGCCATCAGTGGGGACAGGGATACCTACGAGCAGTACTTC. Amino acids: CAISGDRDTYEQYF.

CDR3 bases: TGCGCCAGCAGAGGAACGGGACTAGCGGGAGATTGGTACGAGCAGTACTTC. Its protein product is CASRGTGLAGDWYEQYF. V and J are TRBV10-1 and TRBJ2-7; 14 positions match TRBD2. The CDR3 spans 17 residues. The ends lost 6 bases at V and 4 bases at J; junction bases unmatched: 11. The germline V gene has CDR1 WNHNN and CDR2 SYGVQD (reference sequence).

Ten or more counts support this clonotype. J is TRBJ1-2 and V is TRBV4-3; possibly TRBD1 for D (6 bases). The germline gives CDR1 LGHNA, CDR2 YSLEER. With 3 bases removed from V and 2 bases from J, the gap between germline ends came to 16 bases. The CDR3 length is 16 residues. The CDR3 here is CASSHLGAGSNYGYTF. Written as DNA, the CDR3 is TGCGCCAGCAGCCACCTGGGGGCAGGGTCAAACTATGGCTACACCTTC.

The chain is built from TRBV7-2 and TRBJ1-4; D unclear. Germline V gene data show CDR1 as SGHTA and CDR2 as FQGNSA. Trimming removed 1 base from V and 7 bases from J, with 7 bases in between. This CDR3 is built from 13 residues. DNA of the CDR3: TGTGCCAGCAGCTTAGTGGGAGTTGAAAAACTGTTTTTT. Translated, it gives CASSLVGVEKLFF.

V is TRBV10-2 and J is TRBJ2-5, with 12 bases matching TRBD2. The CDR3 is 15 residues long. Per germline, CDR1 WSHSY and CDR2 SAAADI. V was clipped by 6 bases and J by 2 bases; unmatched bases: 4. CDR3: CASRTSGSGQETQYF. In DNA, the CDR3 is TGCGCCAGCAGGACTAGCGGGAGTGGGCAAGAGACCCAGTACTTC.

This clonotype was counted only a few times. The genes are TRBV3-1 and TRBJ1-2; 7 nucleotides agree with TRBD1. The V segment lost 1 base and the J segment 4 bases; nucleotides outside the gene matches: 9. In germline, CDR1 is LGHDT, CDR2 YNNKEL (reference sequence). This CDR3 is built from 16 residues. The CDR3 DNA follows: TGTGCCAGCAGCCAAGTACGACAGGGATCCTTCTATGGCTACACCTTC. Translating it yields CASSQVRQGSFYGYTF.

The count of this clonotype is one. One base away lies a much larger clone, so this may be a sequencing read error. CDR3 protein: CSAIDPLTSDNTGGLFF. CDR3 coding DNA: TGCAGTGCTATCGACCCCCTGACTAGCGACAACACCGGGGGGCTGTTTTTT. This sequence joins TRBV20-1 and TRBJ2-2, with 8 bases lining up with TRBD2. From germline, CDR1 is DFQATT and CDR2 SNEGSKA (reference sequence). This CDR3 has 17 amino acids.

The rearrangement joins TRBV6-2 or TRBV6-3 to TRBJ2-2; 14 bases match TRBD2. Trimming removed 6 bases from V and 7 bases from J; junction bases left unmatched: 10. This CDR3 is 17 amino acids long. In germline, CDR1 is MNHEY, CDR2 SVGEGT. CDR3 coding DNA: TGTGCCAGCAGCCCACCGGGACTAGCGGGAGAAGACGGGGAGCTGTTTTTT. Amino acids: CASSPPGLAGEDGELFF.

At least ten counts were recorded for this clonotype. V and J are TRBV7-2 and TRBJ1-5, with a possible D match to TRBD1 (5 bases). The CDR3 is 17 residues long. Germline CDR1 SGHTA, CDR2 FQGNSA. V was shortened by 0 bases and J by 2 bases, with 14 bases between the two germline ends. The CDR3 nucleotides read TGTGCCAGCAGCTTAGCGGGGGGAGGTATGGGCAATCAGCCCCAGCATTTT. Protein: CASSLAGGGMGNQPQHF.

In the case of this clonotype: A read error may explain this, as a much larger clone is one base away. The chain carries TRBV7-3 and TRBJ1-4; D not certain. V shed 3 bases and J shed 8 bases, with 13 bases lying between them. CDR3 length: 14 residues. Germline assignment: CDR1 SGHTA and CDR2 FQGTGA. This chain's CDR3 is CASSFVSGGEKLFF. The CDR3 DNA follows: TGTGCCAGCAGCTTTGTCTCGGGCGGCGAAAAACTGTTTTTT.

A few counts support this clonotype. J is TRBJ2-7 and V is TRBV30; 8 bases line up with TRBD1. Germline values: CDR1 GTSNPN, CDR2 SVGIG (reference sequence). V was clipped by 5 bases and J by 2 bases; unmatched bases: 5. The CDR3 is made up of 13 amino acids. CDR3: CAWAGGPTYEQYF. The CDR3 DNA reads as TGTGCCTGGGCAGGGGGCCCAACCTACGAGCAGTACTTC.

This clonotype was counted at least ten times. The chain recombines TRBV4-1 with TRBJ2-7; possibly TRBD1 for D (5 bases). Germline V gene data show CDR1 as MGHRA and CDR2 as YSYEKL. This CDR3 contains 13 residues. V gave up 3 bases and J gave up 7 bases, with 13 bases separating them. CDR3 nucleotides: TGCGCCAGCAGCCAGCCCGACAGACCGGAGCAGTACTTC. Translating it yields CASSQPDRPEQYF.

Concerning this clonotype: Given a much more abundant clone one base away, this may be a read error. Since the CDR3 does not end with the conserved phenylalanine or tryptophan, this likely comes from a read error. The chain links TRBV10-2 to TRBJ2-7, with TRBD2 identical over 7 bases. The CDR3 has 16 residues. Germline CDR1 and CDR2: WSHSY and SAAADI. CDR3: CASSYAAGEFSYEQYS. CDR3 coding DNA: TGTGCCAGCAGTTACGCTGCGGGAGAGTTCTCCTACGAGCAGTACTCC.

This clonotype was recorded a few times. This chain's CDR3 is CASSPPSRGHVEQYF. In DNA, the CDR3 is TGTGCCAGCTCACCACCGTCGCGGGGCCACGTCGAGCAGTACTTC. This sequence joins TRBV18 and TRBJ2-7, with D possibly matching TRBD2 (6 bases). The CDR3 consists of 15 residues. CDR1 is KGHSH, CDR2 LQKENI, per germline. V lost 0 bases and J 6 bases, leaving 15 bases between the germline ends. Complete variable domain (other parts from reference TRBV18 and TRBJ2-7): NAGVMQNPRHLVRRRGQEARLRCSPMKGHSHVYWYRQLPEEGLKFMVYLQKENIIDESGMPKERFSAEFPKEGPSILRIQQVVRGDSAAYFCASSPPSRGHVEQYFGPGTRLTVT.

The chain has TRBV2 and TRBJ1-2, with D unclear. Trimming removed 8 bases from V and 8 bases from J, with 18 bases in between. The length of the CDR3 is 13 residues. Germline lookup yields CDR1 SNHLY and CDR2 FYNNEI. The CDR3 region is CASGARSGVGYTF. The DNA for the CDR3 is TGTGCCAGCGGTGCGAGGAGTGGGGTAGGCTACACCTTC.

This rearrangement joins TRBV7-2 to TRBJ1-2; TRBD1 is a possible D gene (6 bases). This CDR3 has 15 residues. V was shortened by 2 bases and J by 3 bases, with 13 bases between the two germline ends. Per the germline V gene, CDR1 is SGHTA and CDR2 is FQGNSA. The CDR3 bases are TGTGCCAGCAGCTTATCGGGGCCAGGGGACTATGGCTACACCTTC. Translated, it gives CASSLSGPGDYGYTF. Variable domain in full (rest from reference TRBV7-2 and TRBJ1-2): GAGVSQSPSNKVTEKGKDVELRCDPISGHTALYWYRQSLGQGLEFLIYFQGNSAPDKSGLPSDRFSAERTGGSVSTLTIQRTQQEDSAVYLCASSLSGPGDYGYTFGSGTRLTVV.

CDR3 in DNA: TGCAGTGCTAGAGATCATTTTGGGAGCTCCTACAATGAGCAGTTCTTC. Residues: CSARDHFGSSYNEQFF. This chain connects TRBV20-1 to TRBJ2-1; a possible D gene is TRBD2 (5 bases). The CDR3 runs to 16 residues. Trimming took off 0 bases at V and 0 bases at J, with 12 bases between the two ends. Germline lookup yields CDR1 DFQATT and CDR2 SNEGSKA (reference sequence).

This chain joins TRBV9 and TRBJ1-1; no clear D. CDR1 SGDLS and CDR2 YYNGEE come from the germline V gene. Trimming removed 0 bases from V and 12 bases from J, with 0 bases in between. The CDR3 loop spans 8 amino acids. The CDR3, as DNA: TGTGCCAGCAGCGTAGCTTTCTTT. The encoded protein is CASSVAFF. Full variable domain (missing parts from reference TRBV9 and TRBJ1-1): DSGVTQTPKHLITATGQRVTLRCSPRSGDLSVYWYQQSLDQGLQFLIQYYNGEERAKGNILERFSAQQFPDLHSELNLSSLELGDSALYFCASSVAFFGQGTRLTVV.

CDR3: CAISEGQGANVLTF. The DNA for the CDR3 is TGTGCCATCAGTGAGGGACAGGGGGCCAACGTCCTGACTTTC. The chain has TRBV10-3 and TRBJ2-6, with D possibly being TRBD1 (6 bases). Germline V lookup: CDR1 ENHRY, CDR2 SYGVKD. Trimming took 2 bases from V and 4 from J, leaving 6 bases between them. The CDR3 runs to 14 residues.

This clonotype was seen many times. The CDR3 reads CSVTGQKSTDTQYF. CDR3 in DNA: TGCAGCGTTACAGGGCAAAAAAGCACAGATACGCAGTATTTT. This sequence joins TRBV29-1 and TRBJ2-3; weak D call: TRBD1 (6 bases). The germline CDR1 and CDR2 sequences are SQVTM and ANQGSEA. The CDR3 runs to 14 residues. Trimming left V 5 bases short and J 0 bases short, with 12 bases between.